This T cell receptor beta chain was documented in a study of glioma-infiltrating T cells (TCRdb year 2016). For context, the study as a whole: Low-grade gliomas were represented by WHO grade II oligodendrogliomas or astrocytomas, and glioblastomas were represented by WHO grade IV tumors that were sampled at initial rather than recurrent diagnosis. Dexamethasone was administered to glioma patients for six or fewer days before surgery. Blood libraries targeted about 4.5- to 11-fold sequencing coverage of 750,000 to 1,000,000 peripheral T cells. Sequencing of TCR alpha- and beta-chain repertoires was performed on glioma tissue, on non-neoplastic brain tissue, and on matched peripheral blood mononuclear cells. To gauge divergence between tissue and blood T-cell populations, every tissue-infiltrating repertoire was compared against the peripheral blood repertoire from the same patient. The paired cohort comprised three low-grade glioma patients, about eight primary glioblastoma patients and three non-glioma patients contributing non-neoplastic brain tissue. The paper's findings and limits, for the study overall: A signature set of shared blood CDR3 motifs marked patients with low tissue-blood divergence and was depleted in highly divergent patients. Very few CDR3 sequences were found to be shared between tissue and blood, and this scarcity was attributed to high CDR3 diversity and limited sampling. Small numbers underpinned the group comparisons: 8 or 9 glioblastoma patients, three low-grade glioma patients and three non-neoplastic patients. In non-neoplastic patients, VJ-independent divergence between tissue and blood fell below expectation, whereas in all gliomas, and especially in low-grade gliomas, the divergence rose above expectation.

This clonotype was recorded many times. No cognate antigen has been identified for it. No base quality information exists; no much larger clone differs at one position. Immediately after resection, surgical brain or tumor specimens were cryofrozen in liquid nitrogen, with peripheral blood cells collected concurrently. CDR1 LGHNA and CDR2 YNFKEQ are derived from the germline V gene. The V end loses 8 bases and the J end loses 7 bases, and a stretch of 23 bases separates them. From the cysteine up to the phenylalanine, the CDR3 has a length of 15 residues. Only the CDR3 DNA is retained, 45 bases long and in frame from the first base. TCR alpha and beta CDR3 regions were amplified with the iRepertoire nested amplicon-rescue multiplex PCR (arm-PCR) platform from RNA. The input for one-step reverse transcription and amplification was about 85-450 ng of tissue mRNA or PBMC total RNA. After bead purification, a secondary multiplex PCR added Illumina adapters, and libraries were gel-purified between 200 and 400 bp. Libraries carried internal 6-nucleotide barcodes used for demultiplexing. The libraries were sequenced on an Illumina MiSeq using 2x220 or 2x250 nucleotide paired-end reads. The paper's data handling went like this. Paired reads were merged using FLASH 1.2.11 and aligned with BWA-MEM to the GRCh37 human genome, and TRA and TRB reads were then extracted. V and J assignment used an IMGT-derived reference of cassette sequences and CDR3 motifs that included pseudogenes. Three-frame translation of reads was performed, and productive CDR3s were defined as those with a C...FGXG motif and no stop codons. Unique combinations of V-J cassette pair and CDR3 amino acid sequence were defined as clonotypes. Hamming distance filtering was applied to reads, with thresholds set by the sequence error rate of each sample in mapped regions. TCRdb's own reprocessing of the public reads used fastp at Q25 and MiXCR and kept productive beta chains. Every CDR3 protein is listed once, alongside the most common genes and DNA of its rows. In this record, the V and J calls reflect TCRdb's handling and not the investigators' own analysis. The sample includes 300,000 to 450,000 distinct CDR3 sequences, with roughly two fifths observed a single time. The ten largest account for approximately 12% of the sample.

Recombination joined TRBV4-2 with TRBJ1-2, and possibly TRBD1, on 6 matching bases. The sample taken for sequencing was glioma tissue, nonneoplastic brain tissue, or PBMCs (not recorded which). This TCR was sampled from a human donor with low-grade glioma or glioblastoma, undergoing nonglioma brain surgery, or in good health (not recorded which). The base sequence is TGTGCCAGCGGGAACCGGGACAACTTTTTACCTGGCTACACCTTC. The resulting protein is CASGNRDNFLPGYTF.